This TCR beta chain was observed in a study of shared clonotypes between healthy human individuals. This CDR3 is 15 amino acids long. CDR1 SEHNR and CDR2 FQNEAQ come from the germline V gene (reference sequence). Naive CD8 isolation took CD45RO-negative cells positively selected for CCR7 and excluded terminally differentiated effector memory CD45RA+ cells. Remarks on this clone: Antigen specificity is unknown.

Generated by immunoSEQ multiplex PCR, the TCRdb table keeps only in-frame clones and is missing some. The sample gives roughly 590,000 clones, nearly 97% of which show up once; over 0.09% is in the top ten. Findings and limits, study-wide: Compared with memory subsets, naive subsets generally had larger estimated richness. In a few donors, around 5% of naive CD4 clonotypes appeared in common.

V gene TRBV7-9 combines with J gene TRBJ2-5; 8 bases fit TRBD1. The J call may be mistaken, given a closer DNA end match to TRBJ2-7. The source of this sequence is a woman in her thirties in good health. Sequencing used naive CD8+ T cells sorted from blood. This chain's CDR3 is CASSFGQGKPDEQYF. CDR3 nucleotides: TGTGCCAGCAGCTTCGGACAGGGTAAACCCGACGAGCAGTACTTC.